This T cell receptor beta chain was sequenced for a study of CD8 T cells in Susac syndrome. This clonotype appeared once. Reverse transcription of about 0.5 to 1 ug RNA used random hexamers. The CDR3 of TCR beta was amplified by immunoSEQ multiplex PCR across 54 Vbeta and 13 Jbeta. TCRdb recomputed calls from the immunoSEQ multiplex PCR reads with MiXCR, one row per CDR3 protein. The sample has 150,000 to 200,000 distinct CDR3 sequences, 90% to 95% seen once; the top ten hold approximately 0.09%. From blood CD8+ and CD4+ T cells, the TCR beta chain was sequenced. Those who served as multiple sclerosis controls were treatment-naive patients with stable or active relapsing-remitting disease. TEMRA cells underwent FACS enrichment and CD8+ and CD4+ T cells underwent negative isolation. Germline CDR1 and CDR2: DFQATT and SNEGSKA (reference sequence). J lost 9 bases, V lost 6 bases, and 12 bases had no gene match. The length of the CDR3 is 15 residues.

The chain carries TRBV20-1 and TRBJ2-1, with 12 bases identical to TRBD1. Sequencing was carried out using CD4+ T cells from PBMCs. This TCR derives from a human donor with multiple sclerosis. The CDR3 DNA reads as TGCAGTGCCCAGAAAGGGGGACAGGGGGCGGCTGAGCAGTTCTTC. The encoded protein is CSAQKGGQGAAEQFF.